Listed below are T cell receptor beta chains from one sample, sequenced in a study of CD8+ T cells in alopecia areata. The repertoire was sequenced with immunoSEQ multiplex PCR; TCRdb's copy has only in-frame clones and lacks some. There are roughly 150,000 clones in the sample; about 87% occur only once, and roughly 16% lies in the top ten. Specimen: CD8+ T cells sorted from blood, collected at week 0. The source is a human donor with alopecia areata. Each CDR3 is given with its conserved first and last residue. A D gene is named only where the DNA matches it firmly. Expanded clones are given a class, and other clones once, few, many or no size at all.

clone size | D gene | J gene | V gene | CDR3 DNA | CDR3 protein
NA | NA | TRBJ2-7 | TRBV7-7 | TGTGCCAGCAGCCCCCCCTCGGGGCACGAGCAGTACTTC | CASSPPSGHEQYF
NA | TRBD2 | TRBJ2-1 | TRBV7-6 | TGTGCCAGCAGCCAATGGGGACTAGCGGGAACCTACAATGAGCAGTTCTTC | CASSQWGLAGTYNEQFF
once | TRBD1 | TRBJ2-7 | TRBV30 | TGTGCCTGGAGCCTCCCACAGGGGGTTTACGAGCAGTACTTC | CAWSLPQGVYEQYF
few | NA | TRBJ2-2 | TRBV6-4 | TGTGCCAGCAGTGTGGGTGCCGGGGAGCTGTTTTTT | CASSVGAGELFF
NA | NA | TRBJ2-2 | TRBV27 | TGTGCCAGCAGTTTAACTAGCAGTCGAGCCGGGGAGCTGTTTTTT | CASSLTSSRAGELFF
NA | NA | TRBJ2-7 | TRBV7-6 | TGTGCCAGCAGCACCGGGGCAACCTACGAGCAGTACTTC | CASSTGATYEQYF
NA | TRBD1 | TRBJ2-7 | TRBV29-1 | TGCAGCGTGGTCTGGGACAGCAACTACGAGCAGTACTTC | CSVVWDSNYEQYF
NA | NA | TRBJ2-2 | TRBV7-3 | TGTGCCAGCAGCCAAACTGGGGCCGGGGAGCTGTTTTTT | CASSQTGAGELFF
NA | NA | TRBJ2-1 | TRBV27 | TGTGCCAGCAGTTCCCCCGGCCCTAATGGGTACAATGAGCAGTTCTTC | CASSSPGPNGYNEQFF
once | TRBD2 | TRBJ2-7 | TRBV5-4 | TGTGCCAGCACCGAGGGCCTAGCGGAACTATACGAGCAGTACTTC | CASTEGLAELYEQYF
once | NA | TRBJ1-1 | TRBV29-1 | TGCAGCGTTGTAGGGTCGGACACTGAAGCTTTCTTT | CSVVGSDTEAFF
NA | NA | TRBJ1-2 | TRBV10-2 | TGCGCCAGCAGTAACAGTGAATTAAACTATGGCTACACCTTC | CASSNSELNYGYTF
NA | NA | TRBJ1-2 | TRBV11-2 | TGTGCCAGCAGCTTAGGAGCGGGGCCGGGTGGCTACACCTTC | CASSLGAGPGGYTF
NA | TRBD2 | TRBJ2-1 | TRBV27 | TGTGCCAGCACCCCGGGACTAGCGGGAGGGGGGGCGGGAGATGAGCAGTTCTTC | CASTPGLAGGGAGDEQFF
NA | TRBD1 | TRBJ2-7 | TRBV6-5 | TGTGCCAGCGGGGCAGGGACAGGCCTCACCGAGCAGTACTTC | CASGAGTGLTEQYF
NA | NA | TRBJ2-2 | TRBV28 | TGTGCCAGCAGTTTAATAAGGGCAGGGAGTCCCGGGGAGCTGTTTTTT | CASSLIRAGSPGELFF
NA | NA | TRBJ2-3 | TRBV29-1 | TGCAGCGTTTCGTCTACCGAAGATACGCAGTATTTT | CSVSSTEDTQYF
few | NA | TRBJ2-7 | TRBV7-9 | TGTGCCAGCAGCCCCCAGGGGCTCCTCTACGAGCAGTACTTC | CASSPQGLLYEQYF
NA | TRBD1 | TRBJ2-7 | TRBV2 | TGTGCCAGCAGTGGAGGGACAGGGTTCTACGAGCAGTACTTC | CASSGGTGFYEQYF
NA | NA | TRBJ1-2 | TRBV5-1 | TGCGCCAGCAGCTCAGAGGACGGATATGGCTACACCTTC | CASSSEDGYGYTF
NA | NA | TRBJ2-7 | TRBV29-1 | TGCAGCGTCGTCGACAGCCCTGAGCAGTACTTC | CSVVDSPEQYF
once | NA | TRBJ2-7 | TRBV27 | TGTGCCAGCAGTCTCCGGGACACCACCTACGAGCAGTACTTC | CASSLRDTTYEQYF
NA | NA | TRBJ1-2 | TRBV27 | TGTGCCAGCAGTGCAGGGTACTATGGCTACACCTTC | CASSAGYYGYTF
few | TRBD1 | TRBJ2-5 | TRBV30 | TGTGCCTGGGGACAGGGAGAGACCCAGTACTTC | CAWGQGETQYF
NA | TRBD1 | TRBJ1-1 | TRBV7-8 | TGTGCCAGCAGCGCGGACAGGTTAGAAGCTTTCTTT | CASSADRLEAFF
large | NA | TRBJ2-1 | TRBV9 | TGTGCCAGCAGCGGGTGGGGCTCAACCTACAATGAGCAGTTCTTC | CASSGWGSTYNEQFF
NA | TRBD2 | TRBJ2-7 | TRBV7-9 | TGTGCCAGCGGTCGCCTTAGCGGGACCGCCTCCTACGAGCAGTACTTC | CASGRLSGTASYEQYF
NA | TRBD1 | TRBJ2-2 | TRBV5-1 | TGCGCCAGCACCCGGGACAGGGACACCGGGGAGCTGTTTTTT | CASTRDRDTGELFF
NA | NA | TRBJ2-7 | TRBV27 | TGTGCCAGCAGTTTCGGGGGCCCCTCCTACGAGCAGTACTTC | CASSFGGPSYEQYF
NA | NA | TRBJ2-7 | TRBV4-1 | TGCGCCAGCAGCCAGAGTCGCGCCAGCTCCTACGAGCAGTACTTC | CASSQSRASSYEQYF
NA | NA | TRBJ1-1 | TRBV13 | TGTGCCAGCAGCTTAGGCCCCTCCACTGAAGCTTTCTTT | CASSLGPSTEAFF
NA | NA | TRBJ2-5 | TRBV27 | TGTGCCAGCAGCCCGCTGGGTGGGCCAGAGACCCAGTACTTC | CASSPLGGPETQYF
NA | NA | TRBJ2-7 | TRBV7-3 | TGTGCCAGCAGCTTAACGTACGGTACTAGACACCCCTCCCACGAGCAGTACTTC | CASSLTYGTRHPSHEQYF
NA | NA | TRBJ2-7 | TRBV5-1 | TGCGCCAGCAGCTTGGTATCGGGTACCGACTACGAGCAGTACTTC | CASSLVSGTDYEQYF
once | NA | TRBJ2-1 | TRBV14 | TGTGCCAGCAGCCAAGTGGTAGCGAGTGAGCAGTTCTTC | CASSQVVASEQFF
few | NA | TRBJ2-1 | TRBV9 | TGTGCCAGCAGCGTAGGGATGAATGAGCAGTTCTTC | CASSVGMNEQFF
NA | NA | TRBJ1-1 | TRBV19 | TGTGCCAGTAGTATAGCTCCCGCCACTGAAGCTTTCTTT | CASSIAPATEAFF
NA | NA | TRBJ2-5 | TRBV5-5 | TGTGCCAGCAGCTTTTGGGGGGCCATCCAAGAGACCCAGTACTTC | CASSFWGAIQETQYF
NA | TRBD2 | TRBJ2-1 | TRBV5-6 | TGTGCCAGCAGCCCAGACCTAGCGGGATTGTCCTACAATGAGCAGTTCTTC | CASSPDLAGLSYNEQFF
NA | NA | TRBJ2-7 | TRBV5-1 | TGCGCCAGCAGCTTGAACCAAAACTTAAGGAGGGACGAGCAGTACTTC | CASSLNQNLRRDEQYF
NA | TRBD2 | TRBJ2-3 | TRBV27 | TGTGCCAGCAGAACCTACGCGGGAGAAGATACGCAGTATTTT | CASRTYAGEDTQYF
NA | NA | TRBJ2-1 | TRBV2 | TGTGCCAGCCTGAAAAACAATGAGCAGTTCTTC | CASLKNNEQFF
once | NA | TRBJ1-1 | TRBV7-3 | TGTGCCAGCAGCGACGGGCCGAACACTGAAGCTTTCTTT | CASSDGPNTEAFF
NA | TRBD2 | TRBJ2-1 | TRBV4-1 | TGCGCCAGCAGCCAAGACCGAACTAGCGGGAGCGACAATGAGCAGTTCTTC | CASSQDRTSGSDNEQFF
NA | NA | TRBJ1-2 | TRBV7-9 | TGTGCCAGCGCACCCCCAGAAGATTACTATGGCTACACCTTC | CASAPPEDYYGYTF